A single sample is the source of the 25 T cell receptor beta chains below, sequenced in a study of blood T cell repertoires in COVID-19. Generated by immunoSEQ multiplex PCR, the TCRdb table keeps only in-frame clones and is missing some. Of about 400,000 clones detected, roughly 84% appear once; the ten largest clones hold 2.5% to 3.5%. Material: PBMCs or T cells enriched from blood (not recorded which). The receptors were gathered from a woman aged 25 to 39 who had recovered from COVID-19.

The V and J genes are TRBV6-5 and TRBJ1-6, with D maybe TRBD1 (5 bases). The CDR3 spans 15 residues. CDR1 is MNHEY, CDR2 SVGAGI, per germline. V dropped 0 bases and J dropped 7 bases, with 10 bases sitting between them. The CDR3 sequence: CASSYSWEGNSPLHF. The CDR3 DNA reads as TGTGCCAGCAGTTACTCTTGGGAGGGGAATTCACCCCTCCACTTT.

On this clone: This could be a read error, since a much larger clone is one nucleotide away. This sequence joins TRBV7-9 and TRBJ1-2; the match to TRBD1 covers 7 bases. This CDR3 is built from 13 residues. V lost 5 bases, J lost 4 bases, and 4 bases stayed unmatched. Germline CDR1 is SEHNR and CDR2 is FQNEAQ (reference sequence). The CDR3 region is CASSPGQFYGYTF. The CDR3 DNA reads TGTGCCAGCAGCCCGGGACAGTTCTATGGCTACACCTTC.

This chain uses TRBV19 with TRBJ2-5; unclear D gene. The CDR3 is 13 amino acids. From germline, CDR1 is LNHDA and CDR2 SQIVND (reference sequence). The germline V and J ends were trimmed by 6 bases and 1 base, with 9 bases remaining between them. The CDR3 DNA follows: TGTGCCAGTAGCTCTGTCAGCCAAGAGACCCAGTACTTC. Translated, it gives CASSSVSQETQYF.

The DNA for the CDR3 is TGTGCCAGCAGCCCTGGGGCGGGAGTCCATGAGCAGTTCTTC. It codes for CASSPGAGVHEQFF. The chain links TRBV7-2 to TRBJ2-1, with 7 bases fitting TRBD2. The germline V gene encodes CDR1 SGHTA and CDR2 FQGNSA. The ends lost 5 bases at V and 8 bases at J; junction bases unmatched: 9. The CDR3 sequence is 14 residues long.

The gene calls are TRBV6-5 and TRBJ1-1; the D gene is possibly TRBD1 (5 bases). The CDR3 sequence is 15 residues long. Germline CDR1 MNHEY, CDR2 SVGAGI. Trimming cost V 5 bases and J 9 bases, with 22 bases left between them. CDR3 residues: CASSPRPGERGKAFF. The DNA for the CDR3 is TGTGCCAGCAGTCCCCGACCGGGGGAACGTGGAAAAGCTTTCTTT.

The rearrangement uses TRBV5-1 and TRBJ2-1; TRBD2 aligns across 9 bases. From germline, CDR1 is SGHRS and CDR2 YFSETQ. CDR3 length equals 16 residues. The trim removed 0 bases at V and 9 bases at J, leaving 10 bases unmatched. CDR3 in amino acids: CASSLGARGGSGEQFF. CDR3 DNA sequence: TGCGCCAGCAGCTTGGGCGCGCGGGGGGGCTCGGGTGAGCAGTTCTTC.

This chain uses TRBV6-4 with TRBJ2-1, with 10 bases fitting TRBD1. V dropped 0 bases and J dropped 3; count of bases not matched to a gene: 2. CDR1 MRHNA and CDR2 SNTAGT come from the germline V gene. The CDR3 is 16 amino acids. The CDR3 DNA reads as TGTGCCAGCAGTGACTCGACAGGGGGCGACTACAATGAGCAGTTCTTC. Protein product: CASSDSTGGDYNEQFF.

The chain employs TRBV28 and TRBJ2-7; D unclear. The V end lost 3 bases, the J end lost 3 bases, and 9 bases lay between the germline ends. The CDR3 sequence is 13 residues long. CDR1 MDHEN and CDR2 SYDVKM come from the germline V gene. The CDR3 coding sequence is TGTGCCAGCAGTTTTGGCCCGCTCTACGAGCAGTACTTC. It specifies CASSFGPLYEQYF.

In this sample, this clone turned up once. V gene TRBV2 combines with J gene TRBJ1-3, with TRBD1 matching over 8 bases. The CDR3 totals 15 residues. In germline, CDR1 is SNHLY, CDR2 FYNNEI. V lost 6 bases to trimming and J lost 4 bases; unmatched junction nucleotides: 8. The CDR3 sequence: CASRAGQGFGNTIYF. The CDR3, as DNA: TGTGCCAGCAGGGCCGGACAGGGCTTCGGAAACACCATATATTTT.

This clone was counted once. The rearrangement uses TRBV28 and TRBJ2-1; possible D gene TRBD2, 5 bases. The CDR3 is 13 residues long. Germline V CDR1 and CDR2: MDHEN, SYDVKM. The V end lost 6 bases, the J end lost 5 bases, and 11 bases lay between the germline ends. CDR3 DNA: TGTGCCAGCAGCCGGACTGTAAACAATGAGCAGTTCTTC. Amino acid sequence: CASSRTVNNEQFF.

The rearrangement uses TRBV5-6 and TRBJ2-2, with 12 bases matching TRBD1. The CDR3 is made up of 18 amino acids. CDR1 SGHDT and CDR2 YYEEEE come from the germline V gene. V shed 4 bases, J shed 4 bases, and the junction held 11 bases outside the gene matches. The CDR3 sequence: CASSIFTGTGGGTGELFF. The CDR3 DNA follows: TGTGCCAGCAGCATTTTTACCGGGACAGGGGGCGGCACCGGGGAGCTGTTTTTT.

The genes are TRBV11-2 and TRBJ2-3; 10 bases fit TRBD1. The germline gives CDR1 SGHAT, CDR2 FQNNGV. The CDR3 length is 13 residues. V shed 9 bases and J 3 bases; nucleotides not matched to a gene: 3. The CDR3, as DNA: TGTGCCAGTAAGGACAGGGGGACAGATACGCAGTATTTT. It translates to CASKDRGTDTQYF.

The rearrangement links TRBV7-2 to TRBJ2-6, with a tentative D call TRBD1 (6 bases). The CDR3 consists of 15 residues. Germline assignment: CDR1 SGHTA and CDR2 FQGNSA. The V end lost 5 bases, the J end lost 2 bases, and 10 bases lay between the germline ends. As DNA, the CDR3 is TGTGCCAGCAGCGCCAGGGGTACTGGGGCCAACGTCCTGACTTTC. Protein sequence: CASSARGTGANVLTF.

The gene calls are TRBV3-1 (or the pseudogene TRBV3-2) and TRBJ1-5, with D unclear. Trimming left V 1 base short and J 6 bases short, with 4 bases between. Germline V gene lookup returns CDR1 LGHDT and CDR2 YNNKEL (reference sequence). The CDR3 spans 12 residues. The CDR3 is CASSQVGQPQHF. The CDR3 DNA reads as TGTGCCAGCAGCCAAGTCGGTCAGCCCCAGCATTTT.

V gene TRBV7-9 combines with J gene TRBJ2-7, with 7 nucleotides matching TRBD1. The germline V gene has CDR1 SEHNR and CDR2 FQNEAQ (reference sequence). The CDR3 contains 14 residues. V was pared by 4 bases and J by 2 bases, with 5 bases of the junction left unmatched. CDR3 DNA sequence: TGTGCCAGCAGCTCGACCGGGACAGCCTACGAGCAGTACTTC. Protein product: CASSSTGTAYEQYF.

The chain has TRBV3-1 (or the pseudogene TRBV3-2) and TRBJ2-3; D is perhaps TRBD2 (5 bases). Germline V gene lookup returns CDR1 LGHDT and CDR2 YNNKEL (reference sequence). V was cut by 0 bases and J by 8 bases, with 12 bases left in between. The CDR3 has 14 amino acids. Here the CDR3 DNA reads TGTGCCAGCAGCCAAGAGGGCGGGCTAGGTACGCAGTATTTT. Translating it yields CASSQEGGLGTQYF.

The V call is TRBV2, the J call TRBJ2-3; 9 bases map to TRBD2. The CDR3 is 18 residues long. Germline V CDR1 and CDR2: SNHLY, FYNNEI. Unmatched junction bases numbered 17, after V lost 8 bases and J lost 2 bases. CDR3 loop: CASHVWANSGRDTDTQYF. The CDR3 DNA reads as TGTGCCAGCCACGTGTGGGCGAATAGCGGGAGAGACACAGATACGCAGTATTTT. The variable domain in full, completed from reference TRBV2 and TRBJ2-3, reads EPEVTQTPSHQVTQMGQEVILRCVPISNHLYFYWYRQILGQKVEFLVSFYNNEISEKSEIFDDQFSVERPDGSNFTLKIRSTKLEDSAMYFCASHVWANSGRDTDTQYFGPGTRLTVL.

This chain uses TRBV3-1 (or the pseudogene TRBV3-2) with TRBJ1-2; TRBD1 matches at 11 bases. The CDR3 runs to 15 residues. Trimming at V came to 1 base and at J to 7 bases, leaving 5 bases not matched to a gene. Germline CDR1 and CDR2: LGHDT and YNNKEL (reference sequence). The CDR3 loop reads CASSQAGQGVGGYTF. The CDR3 DNA sequence: TGTGCCAGCAGCCAAGCGGGACAGGGGGTTGGTGGCTACACCTTC.

The genes are TRBV7-8 and TRBJ1-4; D perhaps matches TRBD1 (6 bases). Trimming shortened V by 2 bases and J by 5 bases, and 12 bases separated the two germline ends. Germline-derived CDR1 and CDR2 are SGHVS and FQNEAQ. The CDR3 contains 15 residues. This CDR3 is CASSLSHRENEKLFF. The DNA for the CDR3 is TGTGCCAGCAGCTTATCCCACAGGGAGAATGAAAAACTGTTTTTT.

The gene calls are TRBV5-1 and TRBJ2-1, with no clear D. V lost 4 bases and J 5 bases, leaving 16 bases between the germline ends. CDR1 is SGHRS, CDR2 YFSETQ, per germline. The CDR3 is 15 residues long. This chain's CDR3 is CASSGLGSLNNEQFF. The CDR3 DNA follows: TGCGCCAGCAGCGGGCTGGGCTCGCTAAACAATGAGCAGTTCTTC.

This clone has a single count. J is TRBJ2-7 and V is TRBV6-5; TRBD2 matches at 7 bases. Germline V gene lookup returns CDR1 MNHEY and CDR2 SVGAGI. The CDR3 loop spans 14 amino acids. V dropped 8 bases and J dropped 2; count of bases not matched to a gene: 9. The CDR3 nucleotides are TGTGCCAGCGCCCCGGGGGGTTCGACCTACGAGCAGTACTTC. It codes for CASAPGGSTYEQYF.

The V gene is TRBV19, the J gene TRBJ2-5, with D tentatively TRBD2 (5 bases). The CDR3 consists of 16 residues. V lost 5 bases and J lost 1, with 17 bases in between. CDR1 is LNHDA and CDR2 is SQIVND in the germline V gene (reference sequence). CDR3 in DNA: TGTGCCAGTAGTCTCCGGGGTAGTTCGTTCCAAGAGACCCAGTACTTC. It codes for CASSLRGSSFQETQYF. The variable domain in full, with the rest retrieved from reference TRBV19 and TRBJ2-5, is DGGITQSPKYLFRKEGQNVTLSCEQNLNHDAMYWYRQDPGQGLRLIYYSQIVNDFQKGDIAEGYSVSREKKESFPLTVTSAQKNPTAFYLCASSLRGSSFQETQYFGPGTRLLVL.

The chain combines TRBV6-5 with TRBJ1-2; TRBD1 matches 8 bases. Looked up from germline, CDR1 is MNHEY and CDR2 is SVGAGI. The V gene end was trimmed by 6 bases and the J gene end by 4 bases; junction bases not matched to a gene: 1. This CDR3 spans 12 amino acids. The CDR3, as DNA: TGTGCCAGCAGCGGACAGGGCTATGGCTACACCTTC. This translates into CASSGQGYGYTF.

This chain links TRBV7-9 with TRBJ1-6; D remains unclear. Per the germline V gene, CDR1 is SEHNR and CDR2 is FQNEAQ (reference sequence). V shed 2 bases and J shed 10 bases, with 15 bases lying between them. The CDR3 is 15 amino acids. CDR3 nucleotides: TGTGCCAGCAGCTTAAGTCCCCTCCGCGGCTCACCCCTCCACTTT. Its protein is CASSLSPLRGSPLHF.

This clone occurred once. J is TRBJ2-1 and V is TRBV7-9, with TRBD2 identical over 7 bases. Unmatched junction bases numbered 2, after V lost 5 bases and J lost 4 bases. The CDR3 length is 13 residues. Germline CDR1 reads SEHNR; CDR2 reads FQNEAQ (reference sequence). CDR3 in DNA: TGTGCCAGCAGCATCGGGGGGTACAATGAGCAGTTCTTC. Translating it yields CASSIGGYNEQFF.